A single sample gave rise to the 3 T cell receptor beta chains below, sequenced in a study of OX40 agonist ivuxolimab in advanced cancers. The table came from immunoSEQ multiplex PCR; TCRdb's copy has only in-frame clones and leaves some out. The profile shows tens of thousands of clones, roughly 94% of them singletons. The material sequenced was CD4+ or CD8+ T cells sorted from blood, taken in a trial of the OX40 agonist ivuxolimab. These receptors all stem from an adult with an advanced solid tumor such as melanoma, head and neck, liver or kidney cancer.

The V gene is TRBV14, the J gene TRBJ1-2; D is unclear. Between the trimmed V and J ends, which lost 2 bases and 4 bases, there was a span of 5 bases. This CDR3 has 12 amino acids. Germline CDR1 reads SGHDN; CDR2 reads FVKESK. This chain's CDR3 is CASSQQTYGYTF. The DNA of the CDR3 is TGTGCCAGCAGCCAACAAACCTATGGCTACACCTTC. The full variable domain, with the rest looked up from reference TRBV14 and TRBJ1-2, is EAGVTQFPSHSVIEKGQTVTLRCDPISGHDNLYWYRRVMGKEIKFLLHFVKESKQDESGMPNNRFLAERTGGTYSTLKVQPAELEDSGVYFCASSQQTYGYTFGSGTRLTVV.

The rearrangement links TRBV30 to TRBJ2-2; TRBD2 is a possible D gene (8 bases). Germline loops: CDR1 GTSNPN, CDR2 SVGIG (reference sequence). The CDR3 runs to 15 residues. Trimming cost V 1 base and J 7 bases, with 16 bases left between them. The CDR3 DNA reads TGTGCCTGGAGTGCGGGACTAGGGGGCTTCGGGGAGCTGTTTTTT. It is translated as CAWSAGLGGFGELFF.

The rearrangement links TRBV10-2 to TRBJ2-7; D is uncertain. The V gene lost 8 bases and the J gene lost 2 bases, with 13 bases spanning the gap. Germline V gene lookup returns CDR1 WSHSY and CDR2 SAAADI. This CDR3 is 13 amino acids long. CDR3 in amino acids: CASLSDPTYEQYF. The CDR3 nucleotides read TGCGCCAGCTTAAGCGATCCTACCTACGAGCAGTACTTC.